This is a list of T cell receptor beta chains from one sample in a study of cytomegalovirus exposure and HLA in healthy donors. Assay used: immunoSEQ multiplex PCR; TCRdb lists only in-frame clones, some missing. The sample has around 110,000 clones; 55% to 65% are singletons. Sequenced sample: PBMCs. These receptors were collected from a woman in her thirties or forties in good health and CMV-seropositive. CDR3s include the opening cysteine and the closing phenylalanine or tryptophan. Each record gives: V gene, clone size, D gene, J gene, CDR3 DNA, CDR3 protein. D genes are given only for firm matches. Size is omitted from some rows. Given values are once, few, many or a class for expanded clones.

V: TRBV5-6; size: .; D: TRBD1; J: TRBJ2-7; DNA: TGTGCCAGTCCCGGACAGGGACTCTACGAGCAGTACTTC; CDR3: CASPGQGLYEQYF
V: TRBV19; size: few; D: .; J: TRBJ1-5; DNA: TGTGCCAGTAGCACTCCTAGTAACGCGCAGCCCCAGCATTTT; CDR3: CASSTPSNAQPQHF
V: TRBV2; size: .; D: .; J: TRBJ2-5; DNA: TGTGCCAGCAGTCCAAACCCCGCCAGGACCCAGTACTTC; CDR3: CASSPNPARTQYF
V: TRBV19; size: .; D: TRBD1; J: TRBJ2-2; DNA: TGTGCCAGCTCGGGACAGACAAACACCGGGGAGCTGTTTTTT; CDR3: CASSGQTNTGELFF
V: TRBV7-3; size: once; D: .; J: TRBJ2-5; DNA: TGTGCCAGCAGCTTAAGTGGCCAGTCGGAGACCCAGTACTTC; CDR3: CASSLSGQSETQYF
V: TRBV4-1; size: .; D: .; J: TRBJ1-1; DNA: TGCGCCAGCAGCCAAGGCCCCGGACAAAACGAAGCTTTCTTT; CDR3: CASSQGPGQNEAFF
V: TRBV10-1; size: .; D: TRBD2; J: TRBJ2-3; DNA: TGCGCCAAAGGAGGGGATCCGGGACTAGCGGGAGTGAGGATAGATACGCAGTATTTT; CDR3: CAKGGDPGLAGVRIDTQYF
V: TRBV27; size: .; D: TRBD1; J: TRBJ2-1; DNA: TGTGCCAGCAGTTCCCGGGACAGAATTTACAATGAGCAGTTCTTC; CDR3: CASSSRDRIYNEQFF
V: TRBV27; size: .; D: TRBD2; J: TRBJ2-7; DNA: TGTGCCAGCAGTCGTAGCGGGATGGGAGACGAGCAGTACTTC; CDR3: CASSRSGMGDEQYF
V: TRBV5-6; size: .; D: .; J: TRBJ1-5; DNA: TGTGCCAGCAGCTTGATGGCCGGGAATGATATGCCCCAGCATTTT; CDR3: CASSLMAGNDMPQHF
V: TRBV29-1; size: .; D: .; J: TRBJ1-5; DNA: TGCAGCGTTGCGTGGGGGGGCAATCAGCCCCAGCATTTT; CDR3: CSVAWGGNQPQHF
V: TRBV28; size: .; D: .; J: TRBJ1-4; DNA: TGTGCCACCACTACGACAACTAATGAAAAACTGTTTTTT; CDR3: CATTTTTNEKLFF
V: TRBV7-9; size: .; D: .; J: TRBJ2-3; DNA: TGTGCCAGCAGCTTAGGGGCCGCCGATAGCACAGATACGCAGTATTTT; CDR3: CASSLGAADSTDTQYF
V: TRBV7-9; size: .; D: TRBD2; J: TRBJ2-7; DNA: TGTGCCAGCAGCTTAGACGCGGGAGGATCCTACGAGCAGTACTTC; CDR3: CASSLDAGGSYEQYF
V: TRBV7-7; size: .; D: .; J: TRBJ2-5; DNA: TGTGCTAGCAGCTTAGCCGTTGACGCGGGAGAGACCCAGTACTTC; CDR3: CASSLAVDAGETQYF
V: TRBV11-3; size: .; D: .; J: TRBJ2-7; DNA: TGTGCCAGCAGCCCGAGGGGGACCTACGAGCAGTACTTC; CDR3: CASSPRGTYEQYF
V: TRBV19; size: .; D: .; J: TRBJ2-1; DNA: TGTGCCAGTAGTATCACAGACAGCCTCAATGAGCAGTTCTTC; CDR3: CASSITDSLNEQFF
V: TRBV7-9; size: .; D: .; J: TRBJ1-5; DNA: TGTGCCAGCAGCCCGGAGCTTAATAGCAATCAGCCCCAGCATTTT; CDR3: CASSPELNSNQPQHF
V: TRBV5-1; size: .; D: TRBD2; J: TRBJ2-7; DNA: TGCGCCAGCAGCTTGACTTTGGCGGCCCTAGCGGGAGTCGAGCAGTACTTC; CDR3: CASSLTLAALAGVEQYF
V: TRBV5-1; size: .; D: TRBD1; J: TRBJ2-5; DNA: TGCGCCAGCAGCTTGGCCGGGGACAGGGGGCGCCGAGAGACCCAGTACTTC; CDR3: CASSLAGDRGRRETQYF
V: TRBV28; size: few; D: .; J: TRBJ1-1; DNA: TGTGCCAGCAGCCTACAGACAGCCATGAACACTGAAGCTTTCTTT; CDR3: CASSLQTAMNTEAFF
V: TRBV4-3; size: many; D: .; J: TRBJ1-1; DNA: TGCGCCAGCAGCCACACTCCGGGCGAGGGTACTGAAGCTTTCTTT; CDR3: CASSHTPGEGTEAFF
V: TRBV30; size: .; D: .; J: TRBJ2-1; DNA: TGTGCCTGGAGTGTAGTGTTTCGGAGGGGAAACGACAATGAGCAGTTCTTC; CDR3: CAWSVVFRRGNDNEQFF
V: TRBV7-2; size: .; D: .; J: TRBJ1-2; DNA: TGTGCCAGCAGCTTTCCGGGAGACTATGGCTACACCTTC; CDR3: CASSFPGDYGYTF
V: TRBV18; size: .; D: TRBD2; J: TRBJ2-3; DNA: TGTGCCAGCTCACCGCGACTAGCGGGAGGGAGCACAGATACGCAGTATTTT; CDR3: CASSPRLAGGSTDTQYF
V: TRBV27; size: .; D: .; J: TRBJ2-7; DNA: TGTGCCAGCAGTTTACAGAGGGCTGGATACGAGCAGTACTTC; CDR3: CASSLQRAGYEQYF
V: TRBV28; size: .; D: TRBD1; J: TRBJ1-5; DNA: TGTGCCAGCAGGGAGGGGACAGGGGCTCAGCCCCAGCATTTT; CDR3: CASREGTGAQPQHF
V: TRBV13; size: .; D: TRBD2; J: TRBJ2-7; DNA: TGTGCCAGCTGCAGCGGGAGTACCCACGAGCAGTACTTC; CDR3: CASCSGSTHEQYF
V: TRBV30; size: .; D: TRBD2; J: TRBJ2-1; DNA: TGTGCCTGGAGTGTCGGGCTAGCGGGAGGGGGTGAGCAGTTCTTC; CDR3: CAWSVGLAGGGEQFF
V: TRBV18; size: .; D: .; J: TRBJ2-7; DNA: TGTGCCAGCTCACCAGCGGAAAGTACGAGCTCCTACGAGCAGTACTTC; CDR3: CASSPAESTSSYEQYF
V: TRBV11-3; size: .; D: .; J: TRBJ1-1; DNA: TGTGCCAGCAGCTCTAGTCCCCTCTACACTGAAGCTTTCTTT; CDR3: CASSSSPLYTEAFF
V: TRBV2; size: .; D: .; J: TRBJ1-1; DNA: TGTGCCAGCAGTTTATACACTGAAGCTTTCTTT; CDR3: CASSLYTEAFF
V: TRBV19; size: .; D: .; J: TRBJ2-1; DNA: TGTGCCAGTAGCCTGACTAGCAATGAGCAGTTCTTC; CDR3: CASSLTSNEQFF
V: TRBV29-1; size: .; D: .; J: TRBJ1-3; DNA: TGCAGCGTCAGAGGACAGGGAAACACCATATATTTT; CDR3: CSVRGQGNTIYF
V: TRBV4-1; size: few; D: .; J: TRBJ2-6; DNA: TGCGCCAGCAGCCAAACATCCAGCGGGCCCTCTGGGGCCAACGTCCTGACTTTC; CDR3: CASSQTSSGPSGANVLTF
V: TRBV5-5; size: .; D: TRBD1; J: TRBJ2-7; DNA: TGTGCCAGCAGACGGAGTGGGACAGCTCCCTACGAGCAGTACTTC; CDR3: CASRRSGTAPYEQYF
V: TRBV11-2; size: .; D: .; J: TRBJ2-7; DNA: TGTGCCAGCAGACTGATTAAGGAGGGGCCCGAGCAGTACTTC; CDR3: CASRLIKEGPEQYF
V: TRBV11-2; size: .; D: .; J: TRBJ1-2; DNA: TGTGCCAGCAGCTTAGAAGGGGCCTATGGCTACACCTTC; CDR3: CASSLEGAYGYTF
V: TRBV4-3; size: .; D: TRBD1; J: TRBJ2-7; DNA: TGCGCCAGCAGCCAAGACAGGGACAGGTTCTACGAGCAGTACTTC; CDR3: CASSQDRDRFYEQYF
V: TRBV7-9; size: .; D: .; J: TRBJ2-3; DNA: TGTGCCAGCAGCCCTGCGGATACGCAGTATTTT; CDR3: CASSPADTQYF
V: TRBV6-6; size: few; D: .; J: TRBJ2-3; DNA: TGTGCCAGCAGTTCAAAAGATACGCAGTATTTT; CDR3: CASSSKDTQYF
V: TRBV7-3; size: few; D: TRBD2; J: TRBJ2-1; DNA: TGTGCCAGCGCTGGAGCGGGAGATGAGCAGTTCTTC; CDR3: CASAGAGDEQFF
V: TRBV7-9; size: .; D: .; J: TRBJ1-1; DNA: TGTTCCAGCACAGGGAAAGCATCCGAAGCTTTCTTT; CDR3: CSSTGKASEAFF
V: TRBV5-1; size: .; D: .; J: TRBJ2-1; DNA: TGCGCCAGCAGCTTTATTAACTTCTCCCCCGAGCAGTTCTTC; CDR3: CASSFINFSPEQFF
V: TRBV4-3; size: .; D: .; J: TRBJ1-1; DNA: TGCGCCAGCAGCCAAGGACTATTGACAGGGAACACTGAAGCTTTCTTT; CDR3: CASSQGLLTGNTEAFF
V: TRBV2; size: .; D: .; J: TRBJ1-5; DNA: TGTGCCAGCAAAGAAAGACAGCTGCTCAATCAGCCCCAGCATTTT; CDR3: CASKERQLLNQPQHF
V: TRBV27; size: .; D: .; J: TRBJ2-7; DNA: TGTGCCAGCAGATTGGGGCCAACGGACGGGCCGTACGAGCAGTACTTC; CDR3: CASRLGPTDGPYEQYF